This T cell receptor beta chain was retrieved from a study of T cells in tumors after PD-1 blockade. At the level of the study: Mean per blood sample: some 120,000 templates (about 24,000-257,772), about 40,000 unique clonotypes.

TCRdb's table, derived via immunoSEQ multiplex PCR, lists solely in-frame clones and lacks some. The sample carries about 47,000 clones, 75% to 80% recorded once. Trimming removed 4 bases at V and 3 bases at J, with 21 bases between. Germline CDR1 reads LGHDT; CDR2 reads YNNKEL (reference sequence). CDR3 length: 17 amino acids. The chain combines TRBV3-1 (or the pseudogene TRBV3-2) with TRBJ2-5; D is ambiguous. The sample in question was PBMCs, obtained before anti-PD-1 treatment. The clonotype was recovered from a human donor with basal cell carcinoma. The CDR3 sequence is CASSLSPRLPIEETQYF. The DNA for the CDR3 is TGTGCCAGCAGCCTCTCCCCCAGGCTTCCCATTGAAGAGACCCAGTACTTC.